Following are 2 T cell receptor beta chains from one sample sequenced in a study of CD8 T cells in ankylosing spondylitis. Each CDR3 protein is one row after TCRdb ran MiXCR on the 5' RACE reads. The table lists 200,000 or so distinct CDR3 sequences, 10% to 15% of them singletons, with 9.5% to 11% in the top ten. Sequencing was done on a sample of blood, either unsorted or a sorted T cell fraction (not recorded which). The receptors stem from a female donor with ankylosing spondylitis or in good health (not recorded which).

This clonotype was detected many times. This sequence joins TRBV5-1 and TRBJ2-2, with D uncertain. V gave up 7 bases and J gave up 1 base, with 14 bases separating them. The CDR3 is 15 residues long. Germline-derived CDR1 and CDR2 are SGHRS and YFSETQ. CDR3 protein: CASQVRGGNTGELFF. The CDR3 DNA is TGCGCCAGCCAAGTCAGAGGCGGGAACACCGGGGAGCTGTTTTTT.

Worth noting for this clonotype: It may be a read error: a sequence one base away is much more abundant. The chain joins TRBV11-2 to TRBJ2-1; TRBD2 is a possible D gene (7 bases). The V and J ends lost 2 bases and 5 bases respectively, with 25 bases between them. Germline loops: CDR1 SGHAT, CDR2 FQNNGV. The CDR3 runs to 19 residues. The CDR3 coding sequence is TGTGCCAGCAGCTTACGGGACATGAGTCTAGCGGCGTTCGACAATGAGCAGTTCTTC. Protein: CASSLRDMSLAAFDNEQFF.